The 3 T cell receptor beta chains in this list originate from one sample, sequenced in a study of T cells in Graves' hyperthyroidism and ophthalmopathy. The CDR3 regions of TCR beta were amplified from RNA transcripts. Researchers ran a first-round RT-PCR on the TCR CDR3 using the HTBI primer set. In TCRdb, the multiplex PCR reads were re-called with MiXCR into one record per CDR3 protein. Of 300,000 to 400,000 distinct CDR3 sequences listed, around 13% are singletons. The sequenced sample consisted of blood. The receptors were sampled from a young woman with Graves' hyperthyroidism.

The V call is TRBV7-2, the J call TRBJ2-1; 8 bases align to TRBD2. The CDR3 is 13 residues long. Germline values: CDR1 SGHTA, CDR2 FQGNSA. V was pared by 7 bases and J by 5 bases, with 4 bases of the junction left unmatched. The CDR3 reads CASNRLAHNEQFF. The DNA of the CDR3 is TGTGCCAGCAACCGACTAGCGCACAATGAGCAGTTCTTC.

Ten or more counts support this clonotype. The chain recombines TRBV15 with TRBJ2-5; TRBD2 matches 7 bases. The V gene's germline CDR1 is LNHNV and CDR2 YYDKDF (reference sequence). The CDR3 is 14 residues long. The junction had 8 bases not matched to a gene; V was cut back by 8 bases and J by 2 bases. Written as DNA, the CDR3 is TGTGCCACCGGGGGGGTGGGCCAGCAAGAGACCCAGTACTTC. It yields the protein CATGGVGQQETQYF.

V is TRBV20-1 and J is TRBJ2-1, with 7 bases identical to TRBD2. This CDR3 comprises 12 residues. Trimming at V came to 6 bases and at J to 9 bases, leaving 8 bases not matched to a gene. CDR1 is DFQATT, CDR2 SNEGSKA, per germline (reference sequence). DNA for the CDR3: TGCAGTGCACGGGACTACCAGCTTGAGCAGTTCTTC. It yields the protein CSARDYQLEQFF.